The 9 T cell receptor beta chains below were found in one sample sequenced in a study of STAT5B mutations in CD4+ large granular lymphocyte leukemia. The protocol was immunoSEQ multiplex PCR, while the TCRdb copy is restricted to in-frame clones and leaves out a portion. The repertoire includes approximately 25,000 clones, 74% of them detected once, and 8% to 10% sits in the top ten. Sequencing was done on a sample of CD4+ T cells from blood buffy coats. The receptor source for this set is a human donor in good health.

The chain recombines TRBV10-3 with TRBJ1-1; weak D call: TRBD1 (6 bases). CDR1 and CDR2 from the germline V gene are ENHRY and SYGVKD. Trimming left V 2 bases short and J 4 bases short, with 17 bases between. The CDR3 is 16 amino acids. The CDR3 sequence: CAISELGGGGSTEAFF. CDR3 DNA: TGTGCCATCAGTGAGCTCGGCGGGGGGGGCAGCACTGAAGCTTTCTTT.

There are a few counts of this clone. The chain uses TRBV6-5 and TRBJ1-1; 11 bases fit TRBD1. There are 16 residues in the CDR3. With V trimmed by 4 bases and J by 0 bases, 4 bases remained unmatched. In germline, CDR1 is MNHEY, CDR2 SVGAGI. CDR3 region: CASSWGQGGMNTEAFF. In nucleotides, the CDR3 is TGTGCCAGCAGTTGGGGACAGGGGGGAATGAACACTGAAGCTTTCTTT.

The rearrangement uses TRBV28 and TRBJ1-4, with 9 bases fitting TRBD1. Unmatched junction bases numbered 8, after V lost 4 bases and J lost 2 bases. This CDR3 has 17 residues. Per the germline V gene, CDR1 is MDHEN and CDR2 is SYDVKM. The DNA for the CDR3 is TGTGCCAGCAGTTCACCGGGACAGGGCTTCACTAATGAAAAACTGTTTTTT. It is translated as CASSSPGQGFTNEKLFF. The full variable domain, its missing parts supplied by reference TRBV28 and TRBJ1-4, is DVKVTQSSRYLVKRTGEKVFLECVQDMDHENMFWYRQDPGLGLRLIYFSYDVKMKEKGDIPEGYSVSREKKERFSLILESASTNQTSMYLCASSSPGQGFTNEKLFFGSGTQLSVL.

The CDR3 nucleotides read TGTGCCAGCAGCTTAAAGCCGGGGTTCGGTAATGAAAAACTGTTTTTT. Its protein is CASSLKPGFGNEKLFF. The chain couples TRBV7-9 to TRBJ1-4; D is ambiguous. CDR1 is SEHNR, CDR2 FQNEAQ, per germline (reference sequence). V lost 2 bases and J 4 bases, leaving 14 bases between the germline ends. The CDR3 has 16 amino acids. Drawing the rest from reference TRBV7-9 and TRBJ1-4, the complete variable domain is DTGVSQNPRHKITKRGQNVTFRCDPISEHNRLYWYRQTLGQGPEFLTYFQNEAQLEKSRLLSDRFSAERPKGSFSTLEIQRTEQGDSAMYLCASSLKPGFGNEKLFFGSGTQLSVL.

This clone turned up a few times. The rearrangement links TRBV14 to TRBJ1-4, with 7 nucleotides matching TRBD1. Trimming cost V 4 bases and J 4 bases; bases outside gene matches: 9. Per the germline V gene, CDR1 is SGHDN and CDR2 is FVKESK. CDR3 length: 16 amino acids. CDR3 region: CASSLGQARFNEKLFF. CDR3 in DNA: TGTGCCAGCAGCCTAGGACAGGCCCGGTTTAATGAAAAACTGTTTTTT. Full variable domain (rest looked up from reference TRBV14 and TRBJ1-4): EAGVTQFPSHSVIEKGQTVTLRCDPISGHDNLYWYRRVMGKEIKFLLHFVKESKQDESGMPNNRFLAERTGGTYSTLKVQPAELEDSGVYFCASSLGQARFNEKLFFGSGTQLSVL.

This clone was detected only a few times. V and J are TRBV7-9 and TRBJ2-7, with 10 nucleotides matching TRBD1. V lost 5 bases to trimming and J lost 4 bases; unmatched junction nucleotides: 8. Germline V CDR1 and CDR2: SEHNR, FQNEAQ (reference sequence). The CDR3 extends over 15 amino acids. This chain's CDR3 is CASSAPGQGKYEQYF. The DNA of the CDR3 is TGTGCCAGCAGCGCTCCGGGACAGGGGAAATACGAGCAGTACTTC. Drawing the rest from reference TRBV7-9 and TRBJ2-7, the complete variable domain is DTGVSQNPRHKITKRGQNVTFRCDPISEHNRLYWYRQTLGQGPEFLTYFQNEAQLEKSRLLSDRFSAERPKGSFSTLEIQRTEQGDSAMYLCASSAPGQGKYEQYFGPGTRLTVT.

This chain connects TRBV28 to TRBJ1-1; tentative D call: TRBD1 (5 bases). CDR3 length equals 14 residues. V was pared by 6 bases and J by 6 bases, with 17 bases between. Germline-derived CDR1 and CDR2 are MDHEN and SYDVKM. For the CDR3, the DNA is TGTGCCAGCAGACTCGGTCGAGGGGTCGCTGAAGCTTTCTTT. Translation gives CASRLGRGVAEAFF.

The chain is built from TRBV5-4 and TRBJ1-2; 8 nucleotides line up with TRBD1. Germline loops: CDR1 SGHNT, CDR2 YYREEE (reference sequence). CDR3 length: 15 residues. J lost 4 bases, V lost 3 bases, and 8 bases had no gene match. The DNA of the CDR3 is TGTGCCAGCAGCTCCTCTAGACAGGGGTCCTATGGCTACACCTTC. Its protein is CASSSSRQGSYGYTF.

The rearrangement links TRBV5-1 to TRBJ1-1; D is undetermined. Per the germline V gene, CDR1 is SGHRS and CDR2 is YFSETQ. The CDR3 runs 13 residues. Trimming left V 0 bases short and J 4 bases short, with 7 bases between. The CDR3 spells CASSLGRITEAFF. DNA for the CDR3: TGCGCCAGCAGCTTGGGCAGAATCACTGAAGCTTTCTTT.